This TCR beta chain was sequenced during a study of blood T cell repertoires in COVID-19. As for the study in general: Acute-phase and convalescent COVID-19 samples originated in the United States, Italy and Spain.

V was pared by 7 bases and J by 1 base, with 7 bases of the junction left unmatched. There are 14 residues in the CDR3. Germline CDR1 is SQVTM and CDR2 is ANQGSEA. Each participant's cohort was designated according to participant-reported clinical history. TCRdb's table, derived via immunoSEQ multiplex PCR, lists solely in-frame clones and lacks some. The sample comprises about 250,000 clones, about 85% of which are singletons, and less than 3% rests with the top ten. The sample comprised PBMCs or T cells enriched from blood (not recorded which). The TCR comes from a woman in her forties or fifties who had recovered from COVID-19. The chain has TRBV29-1 and TRBJ2-3; 8 nucleotides match TRBD2. The CDR3 loop is CSAGAGVGTDTQYF. In DNA, the CDR3 is TGCAGCGCTGGAGCGGGGGTAGGCACAGATACGCAGTATTTT.